This T cell receptor (beta chain) was captured by sequencing in a study of blood T cell repertoires in COVID-19. Trimming stripped 10 bases from V and 4 bases from J, with 16 bases between. The CDR3 consists of 13 residues. Germline V gene lookup returns CDR1 MNHEY and CDR2 SVGAGI. Authors' processing steps: Estimation of nucleated cell counts relied on the amplification of reference gene primers. The data were produced by immunoSEQ multiplex PCR, yet TCRdb's version contains in-frame clones alone and is incomplete. V and J calls and clone size are copied from that table; D and trimming were computed from the DNA. The sample consists of over 35,000 clones, roughly 85% of them appearing once. Only a few counts were recorded for this clone.

The specimen was peripheral blood. The chain has TRBV6-5 and TRBJ1-2; the D is unclear. The sequence was collected from a man aged 60 to 75 with active or convalescent COVID-19. DNA for the CDR3: TGTGCCACTCAAACCCCTTACAGCTATGGCTACACCTTC. Translating gives CATQTPYSYGYTF.